Each of the 18 T cell receptor beta chains below was sequenced from the same sample in a study of beta chain features in type 1 diabetes (dated 2018 in TCRdb). General conclusions and limits of the study: In all four CD4+ subsets, TCRB CDR3 length was moderately but significantly shorter in type 1 diabetes patients.

The library was prepared using the immunoSEQ multiplex PCR assay. The High Capacity cDNA Reverse Transcription Kit was used to reverse transcribe all of the isolated RNA, meaning that expressed TCRB transcripts were what got sequenced. TCRdb's version of the immuneACCESS table is confined to in-frame rearrangements and falls short of the full clone set. An unresolved V gene accounts for under half of the shortfall where checked; the remainder is of unknown origin. This sample has hundreds of thousands of clones in its table, and over 13% of those were observed once. The biggest ten clones account for approximately 0.043% of the sample. Their target antigens are unknown. Sequenced input: naive CD4+ T cells from blood. This specimen's cell subset or site label, per the study, means: true naive CD4+ T cells. The receptors here all came from a man aged 18 to 30 with type 1 diabetes.

This clone was seen a handful of times. The rearrangement uses TRBV5-1 and TRBJ2-4; D ambiguous. The CDR3 is made up of 18 amino acids. V lost 4 bases and J lost 0, with 20 bases in between. Germline CDR1 and CDR2: SGHRS and YFSETQ. The DNA of the CDR3 is TGCGCCAGCAGCGCTCTTCCTCTACAGACCTTAGCCAAAAACATTCAGTACTTC. Amino acids: CASSALPLQTLAKNIQYF.

This clone was picked up a small number of times. This sequence joins TRBV2 and TRBJ2-1; the match to TRBD2 covers 8 bases. This CDR3 is 13 amino acids long. Germline V gene data show CDR1 as SNHLY and CDR2 as FYNNEI. V lost 7 bases and J lost 8; bases outside the gene matches: 7. The CDR3 sequence is CASNRAGVDEQFF. Here the CDR3 DNA reads TGTGCCAGCAATCGAGCGGGAGTTGATGAGCAGTTCTTC.

The chain is built from TRBV18 and TRBJ2-7, with 9 bases lining up with TRBD2. CDR3 size: 17 residues. Germline V gene lookup returns CDR1 KGHSH and CDR2 LQKENI. Unmatched junction bases numbered 7, after V lost 0 bases and J lost 1 base. CDR3 loop: CASSPPGRAGGSYEQYF. CDR3 in DNA: TGTGCCAGCTCACCACCTGGGCGAGCGGGAGGTTCCTACGAGCAGTACTTC.

This clone was counted only a few times. The V gene is TRBV12-2, the J gene TRBJ1-1; the table's D call, TRBD1, was not checked against the DNA. TRBV12-2 is a known pseudogene. The CDR3 sequence is 16 residues long. The CDR3 sequence: CASRPGTAGRRAEAFF. CDR3 sequence (DNA): TGTGCAAGTCGCCCAGGGACAGCAGGACGACGGGCTGAAGCTTTCTTT.

This clone was recorded a few times. The chain carries TRBV30 and TRBJ1-2; no reliable D call. Germline lookup yields CDR1 GTSNPN and CDR2 SVGIG (reference sequence). Trimming cost V 1 base and J 2 bases, with 8 bases left between them. The CDR3 has 13 amino acids. CDR3 sequence: CAWSAGFNYGYTF. The DNA for the CDR3 is TGTGCCTGGAGTGCCGGATTCAACTATGGCTACACCTTC. The full variable domain, in which reference TRBV30 and TRBJ1-2 provide the parts outside the CDR3, is SQTIHQWPATLVQPVGSPLSLECTVEGTSNPNLYWYRQAAGRGLQLLFYSVGIGQISSEVPQNLSASRPQDRQFILSSKKLLLSDSGFYLCAWSAGFNYGYTFGSGTRLTVV.

This clone was seen a handful of times. The rearrangement uses TRBV7-6 and TRBJ2-7; tentative D call: TRBD2 (5 bases). V was clipped by 6 bases and J by 2 bases, with 14 bases between them. The CDR3 is made up of 14 amino acids. Germline CDR1 is SGHVS and CDR2 is FNYEAQ. CDR3 sequence: CASRSDGVTYEQYF. CDR3 in DNA: TGTGCCAGCAGATCCGACGGGGTAACCTACGAGCAGTACTTC.

In its sample, this clone was seen a few times. The rearrangement uses TRBV5-1 and TRBJ2-3; tentatively, D is TRBD1 (5 bases). The CDR3 loop spans 12 amino acids. V lost 4 bases and J lost 9, with 12 bases in between. Germline assignment: CDR1 SGHRS and CDR2 YFSETQ. The CDR3 nucleotides are TGCGCCAGCAGCCCCCAGGGAAGGACGCAGTATTTT. It is translated as CASSPQGRTQYF. The full variable domain, in which reference TRBV5-1 and TRBJ2-3 provide the parts outside the CDR3, is KAGVTQTPRYLIKTRGQQVTLSCSPISGHRSVSWYQQTPGQGLQFLFEYFSETQRNKGNFPGRFSGRQFSNSRSEMNVSTLELGDSALYLCASSPQGRTQYFGPGTRLTVL.

The J gene is TRBJ1-4, the V gene TRBV4-1; 7 positions match TRBD1. The CDR3 loop spans 16 amino acids. V trimming: 2 bases; J trimming: 5 bases; junction bases outside the gene matches: 8. Germline CDR1 reads MGHRA; CDR2 reads YSYEKL. In nucleotides, the CDR3 is TGCGCCAGCAGCCAACCTTACAGGGGCGCCAATGAAAAACTGTTTTTT. This sequence encodes CASSQPYRGANEKLFF.

This clone occurred a few times. The chain carries TRBV6-6 and TRBJ2-7, with D unresolved. The CDR3 loop spans 11 amino acids. Germline assignment: CDR1 MNHNY and CDR2 SVGAGI (reference sequence). The V end lost 8 bases, the J end lost 5 bases, and 10 bases lay between the germline ends. CDR3 sequence reads: CASGRADEQYF. The CDR3, as DNA: TGTGCCAGCGGTAGGGCGGACGAGCAGTACTTC.

A few counts support this clone. The chain couples TRBV29-1 to TRBJ1-1; D unclear. Looked up from germline, CDR1 is SQVTM and CDR2 is ANQGSEA. The CDR3 loop spans 14 amino acids. The V gene lost 1 base and the J gene lost 1 base, with 10 bases spanning the gap. For the CDR3, the DNA is TGCAGCGTTGAAGGGGCAGCCCGGAACACTGAAGCTTTCTTT. Translation gives CSVEGAARNTEAFF.

V and J are TRBV7-2 and TRBJ1-1; no reliable D call. Germline V gene data show CDR1 as SGHTA and CDR2 as FQGNSA. This CDR3 region has 13 residues. Trimming left V 5 bases short and J 3 bases short, with 10 bases between. CDR3 amino acids: CASSQRRDTEAFF. As DNA, the CDR3 is TGTGCCAGCAGCCAGAGGAGGGACACTGAAGCTTTCTTT.

The J gene is TRBJ2-3, the V gene TRBV28; unclear D gene. Trimming stripped 2 bases from V and 1 base from J, with 10 bases between. The CDR3 extends over 15 amino acids. CDR1 is MDHEN, CDR2 SYDVKM, per germline. The CDR3 loop is CASSLMVFRTDTQYF. CDR3 bases: TGTGCCAGCAGTTTAATGGTATTCCGCACAGATACGCAGTATTTT.

This clone showed up just a few times. The DNA of the CDR3 is TGTGCCAGTAGTGGACGGTTAGGCAGTGTAATGGGCAATCAGCCCCAGCATTTT. Its protein is CASSGRLGSVMGNQPQHF. The chain combines TRBV19 with TRBJ1-5; D is uncertain. The CDR3 loop spans 18 amino acids. Trimming removed 5 bases from V and 2 bases from J, with 22 bases in between. Germline-derived CDR1 and CDR2 are LNHDA and SQIVND (reference sequence).

The chain links TRBV5-4 to TRBJ1-1, with D tentatively TRBD1 (5 bases). V was pared by 4 bases and J by 1 base, with 14 bases between. This CDR3 is 15 amino acids long. In germline, CDR1 is SGHNT, CDR2 YYREEE (reference sequence). The chain's CDR3 is CASSPQGVGNTEAFF. As DNA, the CDR3 is TGTGCCAGCAGCCCCCAGGGTGTGGGGAACACTGAAGCTTTCTTT.

This clone came up a few times. The chain joins TRBV28 to TRBJ1-2; D might be TRBD1 (5 bases). Germline lookup yields CDR1 MDHEN and CDR2 SYDVKM. This CDR3 comprises 13 residues. V was clipped by 2 bases and J by 4 bases, with 8 bases between them. The CDR3 here is CASSLNRLYGYTF. Written as DNA, the CDR3 is TGTGCCAGCAGTTTAAACAGGCTCTATGGCTACACCTTC.

The V gene is TRBV30, the J gene TRBJ1-4, with D possibly being TRBD1 (5 bases). This CDR3 has 15 amino acids. Germline assignment: CDR1 GTSNPN and CDR2 SVGIG (reference sequence). Trimming left V 1 base short and J 6 bases short, with 15 bases between. The CDR3 DNA is TGTGCCTGGAGTGACGGCAGGGCGGGCTATGAAAAACTGTTTTTT. The encoded protein is CAWSDGRAGYEKLFF. The full variable domain, completed using reference TRBV30 and TRBJ1-4, is SQTIHQWPATLVQPVGSPLSLECTVEGTSNPNLYWYRQAAGRGLQLLFYSVGIGQISSEVPQNLSASRPQDRQFILSSKKLLLSDSGFYLCAWSDGRAGYEKLFFGSGTQLSVL.

The chain carries TRBV30 and TRBJ2-5; possible D gene TRBD1, 6 bases. V was trimmed by 3 bases and J by 1 base, leaving 12 bases between them. The CDR3 spans 14 residues. Germline CDR1 GTSNPN, CDR2 SVGIG (reference sequence). CDR3 protein: CAWSLGAAQETQYF. The CDR3 nucleotides read TGTGCCTGGAGCCTGGGGGCAGCCCAAGAGACCCAGTACTTC.

This clone has a handful of counts. The chain uses TRBV30 and TRBJ2-1, with TRBD2 matching 9 bases. The V and J ends lost 4 bases and 7 bases, in that order; junction bases with no gene match: 8. The CDR3 is 14 residues long. Germline V gene data show CDR1 as GTSNPN and CDR2 as SVGIG (reference sequence). The CDR3 nucleotides read TGTGCCTGGAATCTGGGACTAGCCCCAAATGAGCAGTTCTTC. Amino acid sequence: CAWNLGLAPNEQFF.